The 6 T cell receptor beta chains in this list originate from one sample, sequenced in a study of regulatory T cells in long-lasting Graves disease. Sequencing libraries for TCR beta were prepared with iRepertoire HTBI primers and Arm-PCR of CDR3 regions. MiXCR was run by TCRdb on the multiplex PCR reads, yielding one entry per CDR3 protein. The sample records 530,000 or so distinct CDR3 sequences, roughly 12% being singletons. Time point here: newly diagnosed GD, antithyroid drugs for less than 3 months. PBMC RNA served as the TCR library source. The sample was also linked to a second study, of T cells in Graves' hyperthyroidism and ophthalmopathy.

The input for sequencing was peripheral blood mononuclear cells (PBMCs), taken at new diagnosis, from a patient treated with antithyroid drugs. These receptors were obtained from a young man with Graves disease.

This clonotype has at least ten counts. The CDR3 region has the DNA TGTGCTAGTGGCCTCGGGACCAACTCCTACAATGAGCAGTTCTTC. Its protein is CASGLGTNSYNEQFF. The chain employs TRBV12-5 and TRBJ2-1; D may correspond to TRBD1 or TRBD2 (5 bases each). Trimming left V 6 bases short and J 0 bases short, with 12 bases between. The CDR3 totals 15 residues. In germline, CDR1 is LGHNT, CDR2 FRNRAP.

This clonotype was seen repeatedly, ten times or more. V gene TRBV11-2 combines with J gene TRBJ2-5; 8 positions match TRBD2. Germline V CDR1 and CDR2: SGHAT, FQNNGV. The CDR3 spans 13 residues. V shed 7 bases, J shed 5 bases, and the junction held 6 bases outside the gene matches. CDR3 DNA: TGTGCCAGCAAAATAGCGGGAAGCGAGACCCAGTACTTC. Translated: CASKIAGSETQYF.

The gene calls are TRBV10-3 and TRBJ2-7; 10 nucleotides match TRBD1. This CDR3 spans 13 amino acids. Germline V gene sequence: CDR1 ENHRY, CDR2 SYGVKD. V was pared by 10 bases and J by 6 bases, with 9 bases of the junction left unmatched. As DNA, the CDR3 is TGTGCCAGCAATACCGGGACAGGGGCCGAGCAGTACTTC. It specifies CASNTGTGAEQYF.

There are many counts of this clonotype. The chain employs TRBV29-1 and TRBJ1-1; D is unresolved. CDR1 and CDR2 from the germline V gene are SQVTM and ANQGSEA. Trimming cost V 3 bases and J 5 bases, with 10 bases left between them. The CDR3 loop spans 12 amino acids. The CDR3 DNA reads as TGCAGCGTTGACGGAGCGGGGACTGAAGCTTTCTTT. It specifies CSVDGAGTEAFF.

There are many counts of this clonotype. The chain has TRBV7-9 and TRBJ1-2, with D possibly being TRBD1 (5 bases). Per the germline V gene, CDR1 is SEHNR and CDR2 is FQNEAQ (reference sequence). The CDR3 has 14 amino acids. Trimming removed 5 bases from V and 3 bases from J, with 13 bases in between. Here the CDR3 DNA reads TGTGCCAGCAGCCTCGGGGACGTGGACTATGGCTACACCTTC. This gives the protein CASSLGDVDYGYTF.

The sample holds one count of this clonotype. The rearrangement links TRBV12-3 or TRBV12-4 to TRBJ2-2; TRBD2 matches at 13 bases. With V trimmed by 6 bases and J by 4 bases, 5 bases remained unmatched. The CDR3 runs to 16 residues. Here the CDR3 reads CASSARLAGGTGELFF. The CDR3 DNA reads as TGTGCCAGCAGCGCCCGACTAGCGGGAGGCACCGGGGAGCTGTTTTTT.